This entry lists 28 T cell receptor beta chains sequenced from one sample in a study of STAT3 mutations in large granular lymphocyte leukemia (dated by TCRdb to the late 2010s). Overall results and qualifications from the work: At least one immunodominant TCRbeta clonotype was present in every T-LGLL patient, and multiple immunodominant subclonotypes appeared in about half of the T-LGLL patients.

Their antigens are not known. Library preparation was by the immunoSEQ multiplex PCR assay. As stored in TCRdb, this immuneACCESS dataset retains in-frame rearrangements with V and J assigned. A fraction of the clones does not appear; measured against another copy, unresolved V genes explain less than half of the discrepancy, and the remainder lacks a known reason. This sample has over 8,000 clones in its table, and about 88% of those were observed once. The ten top clones hold 75% to 85% of the sample. Sequencing was done on a sample of peripheral blood mononuclear cells. Every receptor here comes from a man of 80 years or more with T-cell large granular lymphocyte leukemia. Some clones in this sample may be carry-over from other donors' samples. The age is the age at diagnosis.

The chain recombines TRBV27 with TRBJ2-2; D gene ambiguous. CDR1 is MNHEY and CDR2 is SMNVEV in the germline V gene (reference sequence). This CDR3 has 12 residues. V lost 2 bases to trimming and J lost 4 bases, with 2 bases between them. CDR3 nucleotides: TGTGCCAGCAGTTTAAGCACCGGGGAGCTGTTTTTT. Translation gives CASSLSTGELFF.

This clone was counted only a few times. This rearrangement joins TRBV5-1 to TRBJ1-2; the match to TRBD1 covers 8 bases. Germline trimming cut 2 bases from V and 7 bases from J; bases unmatched to any gene: 4. The germline gives CDR1 SGHRS, CDR2 YFSETQ. The CDR3 extends over 13 amino acids. The CDR3 sequence: CASSLQGEGGYTF. The CDR3 nucleotides read TGCGCCAGCAGCTTACAGGGGGAGGGTGGCTACACCTTC.

CDR3 coding DNA: TGTGCCAGCAGCCCCAACGGGCAGAACTACGAGCAGTACTTC. Protein: CASSPNGQNYEQYF. J is TRBJ2-7 and V is TRBV5-4, with D unresolved. Per the germline V gene, CDR1 is SGHNT and CDR2 is YYREEE (reference sequence). This CDR3 spans 14 amino acids. Trimming shortened V by 4 bases and J by 3 bases, and 14 bases separated the two germline ends.

The chain carries TRBV7-9 and TRBJ2-2; 7 nucleotides agree with TRBD2. The junction had 6 bases not matched to a gene; V was cut back by 5 bases and J by 6 bases. The CDR3 extends over 14 amino acids. Per germline, CDR1 SEHNR and CDR2 FQNEAQ (reference sequence). CDR3 in DNA: TGTGCCAGCAGCCAGACTAGCCTGGCCGGGGAGCTGTTTTTT. This codes for CASSQTSLAGELFF.

The chain combines TRBV27 with TRBJ2-3; tentative D call: TRBD2 (8 bases). The germline CDR1 and CDR2 sequences are MNHEY and SMNVEV (reference sequence). CDR3 size: 16 residues. The ends were cut back, 5 bases at V and 0 bases at J, with 15 bases in the middle. CDR3 in DNA: TGTGCCAGCAGTCCGGGAGGGGGCCCAAGCACAGATACGCAGTATTTT. It is translated as CASSPGGGPSTDTQYF.

V usage is TRBV6-5 and J usage is TRBJ2-5, with D unclear. There are 13 residues in the CDR3. CDR1 MNHEY and CDR2 SVGAGI come from the germline V gene. V lost 4 bases, J lost 4 bases, and 10 bases lay in between. CDR3 in amino acids: CASSSRGGETQYF. The CDR3, as DNA: TGTGCCAGCAGTTCCCGTGGTGGAGAGACCCAGTACTTC.

This rearrangement joins TRBV6-6 to TRBJ2-7; D remains ambiguous. The CDR3 loop spans 13 amino acids. Germline V gene data show CDR1 as MNHNY and CDR2 as SVGAGI (reference sequence). Trimming cost V 5 bases and J 2 bases, with 10 bases left between them. CDR3 bases: TGTGCCAGCAGTCAGGACGGACCCTACGAGCAGTACTTC. This sequence encodes CASSQDGPYEQYF.

The chain is built from TRBV11-2 and TRBJ2-7; perhaps TRBD1 as D (5 bases). Trimming pared 1 base from V and 2 bases from J, leaving 9 bases between. The germline gives CDR1 SGHAT, CDR2 FQNNGV. This CDR3 spans 14 amino acids. The CDR3 sequence: CASSLARQTYEQYF. CDR3 nucleotides: TGTGCCAGCAGCTTAGCCCGACAGACCTACGAGCAGTACTTC.

The rearrangement links TRBV6-6 to TRBJ1-5, with 9 bases that match TRBD1. Germline values: CDR1 MNHNY, CDR2 SVGAGI (reference sequence). CDR3 length equals 15 residues. Trimming took 6 bases from V and 1 from J; bases not matched to a gene: 4. The CDR3 DNA is TGTGCCAGCAGGACGACAGGGGGAAGCAATCAGCCCCAGCATTTT. Translation gives CASRTTGGSNQPQHF.

This clone has just one count. The chain has TRBV30 and TRBJ2-7; TRBD1 aligns across 12 bases. The CDR3 totals 15 residues. CDR1 is GTSNPN and CDR2 is SVGIG in the germline V gene (reference sequence). V was clipped by 3 bases and J by 2 bases; unmatched bases: 5. The CDR3 loop is CAWRGDRGPPYEQYF. The CDR3 DNA sequence: TGTGCCTGGAGAGGGGACAGGGGGCCGCCCTACGAGCAGTACTTC.

This clone was seen only once. This chain connects TRBV5-4 to TRBJ2-1; no firm D call. Germline V gene data show CDR1 as SGHNT and CDR2 as YYREEE (reference sequence). This CDR3 has 15 amino acids. V was clipped by 0 bases and J by 0 bases, with 7 bases between them. The CDR3 bases are TGTGCCAGCAGCTTGGGGCCGAGCTCCTACAATGAGCAGTTCTTC. Translation gives CASSLGPSSYNEQFF.

This clone was seen a single time. This rearrangement joins TRBV11-2 to TRBJ2-5, with a weak D call TRBD2 (7 bases). Germline V gene lookup returns CDR1 SGHAT and CDR2 FQNNGV. With 7 bases removed from V and 5 bases from J, the gap between germline ends came to 23 bases. The CDR3 consists of 16 residues. Here the CDR3 reads CASNEGGAGRTETQYF. The CDR3 nucleotides read TGTGCCAGCAACGAAGGGGGGGCAGGGAGGACGGAGACCCAGTACTTC.

The V call is TRBV12-5, the J call TRBJ2-5; 9 bases align to TRBD2. The germline CDR1 and CDR2 sequences are LGHNT and FRNRAP. This CDR3 has 16 amino acids. The V gene end was trimmed by 1 base and the J gene end by 2 bases; junction bases not matched to a gene: 5. The CDR3 bases are TGTGCTAGTGGTTTGGGACTAGCGGAGGAACAAGAGACCCAGTACTTC. Translating gives CASGLGLAEEQETQYF.

The genes are TRBV18 and TRBJ1-2; TRBD1 agrees at 7 bases. With 4 bases clipped from V and 4 bases from J, the junction kept 6 bases outside the gene matches. The CDR3 length is 14 residues. Germline CDR1 and CDR2: KGHSH and LQKENI. The CDR3 DNA follows: TGTGCCAGCTCACTACAGGGGCTGAGCTATGGCTACACCTTC. This encodes CASSLQGLSYGYTF.

This clone was counted a few times. The chain links TRBV5-1 to TRBJ2-1, with 8 bases aligning to TRBD2. Germline CDR1 is SGHRS and CDR2 is YFSETQ. The CDR3 contains 13 residues. Trimming took 4 bases from V and 8 from J; bases not matched to a gene: 5. The CDR3 sequence: CASSLRGGDEQFF. The CDR3 DNA reads as TGCGCCAGCAGCCTACGGGGGGGGGATGAGCAGTTCTTC.

This chain uses TRBV5-1 with TRBJ1-6; D is undetermined. CDR1 is SGHRS and CDR2 is YFSETQ in the germline V gene. The CDR3 is 16 amino acids. V was clipped by 3 bases and J by 10 bases, with 20 bases between them. The CDR3 is CASSSTTVPGGSPLHF. DNA for the CDR3: TGCGCCAGCAGCTCGACCACTGTACCGGGCGGCTCACCCCTCCACTTT.

CDR3 sequence: CASSSGRGGRRDTQYF. CDR3 in DNA: TGTGCCAGCAGCTCCGGGCGGGGGGGCCGGAGAGATACGCAGTATTTT. The rearrangement links TRBV5-4 to TRBJ2-3; TRBD2 matches 9 bases. Trimming cost V 3 bases and J 5 bases; bases outside gene matches: 10. Germline-derived CDR1 and CDR2 are SGHNT and YYREEE (reference sequence). The CDR3 has 16 residues. Combining the CDR3 with reference TRBV5-4 and TRBJ2-3 gives the whole variable domain ETGVTQSPTHLIKTRGQQVTLRCSSQSGHNTVSWYQQALGQGPQFIFQYYREEENGRGNFPPRFSGLQFPNYSSELNVNALELDDSALYLCASSSGRGGRRDTQYFGPGTRLTVL.

V and J are TRBV2 and TRBJ1-4; D uncertain. V dropped 5 bases and J dropped 9 bases, with 16 bases sitting between them. This CDR3 has 14 amino acids. The germline V gene has CDR1 SNHLY and CDR2 FYNNEI. The CDR3: CASSRKGETKKLFF. CDR3 nucleotide sequence: TGTGCCAGCAGTCGAAAGGGTGAGACGAAAAAACTGTTTTTT.

This rearrangement joins TRBV12-2 to TRBJ2-5; TRBD2 was called by the table and not checked on the DNA. TRBV12-2 is a listed pseudogene. This CDR3 region has 15 residues. CDR3 nucleotide sequence: TGTGCAAGTCGCTTCGTGGCGGGGGCCGTGGAGACCCAGTACTTC. Residues: CASRFVAGAVETQYF.

The V call is TRBV18, the J call TRBJ1-5, with D uncertain. Per the germline V gene, CDR1 is KGHSH and CDR2 is LQKENI. This CDR3 is 15 amino acids long. V was cut by 2 bases and J by 9 bases, with 17 bases left in between. CDR3 sequence reads: CASSPSDPKVGPQHF. The CDR3, as DNA: TGTGCCAGCTCACCATCAGACCCCAAGGTCGGGCCCCAGCATTTT.

The chain combines TRBV28 with TRBJ1-3; D is undetermined. CDR1 and CDR2 (germline): MDHEN, SYDVKM. The CDR3 consists of 11 residues. V gave up 6 bases and J gave up 4 bases, with 4 bases separating them. As DNA, the CDR3 is TGTGCCAGCAGACAAGGAAACACCATATATTTT. This codes for CASRQGNTIYF.

The chain uses TRBV4-2 and TRBJ2-7; D ambiguous. CDR1 is LGHNA, CDR2 YNFKEQ, per germline. The CDR3 totals 11 residues. V lost 4 bases to trimming and J lost 5 bases, with 6 bases between them. The CDR3 DNA sequence: TGTGCCAGCAGCCGAGACAACGAGCAGTACTTC. It yields the protein CASSRDNEQYF.

V is TRBV7-3 and J is TRBJ1-5, with D tentatively TRBD1 (5 bases). V was cut by 2 bases and J by 4 bases, with 12 bases left in between. The CDR3 covers 15 residues. The germline V gene encodes CDR1 SGHTA and CDR2 FQGTGA. CDR3 coding DNA: TGTGCCAGCAGCTTATGGGCGGGGGGGAATCAGCCCCAGCATTTT. Residues: CASSLWAGGNQPQHF.

This clone was found once. This sequence joins TRBV5-6 and TRBJ1-3, with D possibly TRBD1 on 5 matching bases. The germline V gene has CDR1 SGHDT and CDR2 YYEEEE. The V and J ends lost 0 bases and 0 bases respectively, with 10 bases between them. The CDR3 has 16 residues. CDR3 bases: TGTGCCAGCAGCTTGGCCGTGGGGACCTCTGGAAACACCATATATTTT. Protein sequence: CASSLAVGTSGNTIYF.

The J gene is TRBJ1-6, the V gene TRBV30, with a tentative D call TRBD1 (5 bases). Germline V gives CDR1 GTSNPN, CDR2 SVGIG (reference sequence). CDR3 length equals 15 residues. Trimming pared 1 base from V and 6 bases from J, leaving 13 bases between. This CDR3 reads CAWSAQGGGNSPLHF. The CDR3 nucleotides are TGTGCCTGGAGTGCCCAGGGTGGGGGTAATTCACCCCTCCACTTT. Variable domain in full (rest from reference TRBV30 and TRBJ1-6): SQTIHQWPATLVQPVGSPLSLECTVEGTSNPNLYWYRQAAGRGLQLLFYSVGIGQISSEVPQNLSASRPQDRQFILSSKKLLLSDSGFYLCAWSAQGGGNSPLHFGNGTRLTVT.

As regards this clone: Other DNA sequences in the sample encode the same CDR3. This sequence joins TRBV5-1 and TRBJ2-7, with D unclear. There are 14 residues in the CDR3. Trimming removed 0 bases at V and 1 base at J, with 8 bases between. Germline V gene lookup returns CDR1 SGHRS and CDR2 YFSETQ. As DNA, the CDR3 is TGCGCCAGCAGCTTGGCGACGGATTCCTACGAGCAGTACTTC. As protein: CASSLATDSYEQYF.

This rearrangement joins TRBV7-9 to TRBJ2-3, with 7 nucleotides matching TRBD1. V was clipped by 3 bases and J by 3 bases; unmatched bases: 3. This CDR3 region has 14 residues. CDR1 is SEHNR, CDR2 FQNEAQ, per germline (reference sequence). The CDR3 DNA reads TGTGCCAGCAGCTTGGACAGGAGAACAGATACGCAGTATTTT. Translation: CASSLDRRTDTQYF.

This clone has only one observation. The chain joins TRBV9 to TRBJ2-6; 7 bases line up with TRBD1. The CDR3 contains 17 residues. With V trimmed by 4 bases and J by 0 bases, 7 bases remained unmatched. The germline gives CDR1 SGDLS, CDR2 YYNGEE. CDR3 in amino acids: CASSPRDRYSGANVLTF. The CDR3 DNA sequence: TGTGCCAGCAGCCCCCGGGACAGATACTCTGGGGCCAACGTCCTGACTTTC.